This record concerns one T cell receptor (beta chain) sequence. Its antigen is as yet unknown. The data were obtained in a study of CD4 T cells in relation to SARS-CoV-2 and coronaviruses. V shed 5 bases and J shed 6 bases, with 16 bases lying between them. The CDR3 covers 14 residues. Germline loops: CDR1 SEHNR, CDR2 FQNEAQ (reference sequence). The table came from immunoSEQ multiplex PCR; TCRdb's copy has only in-frame clones and leaves some out. In the table there are 15,000 to 25,000 clones, 80% to 85% of which are singletons. Before the COVID-19 pandemic, during about 2011-2019, CD4+ T cells were taken from unexposed donors. CD4+ T cells were isolated from the cells after about nine days of culture.

The rearrangement uses TRBV7-9 and TRBJ1-2, with a weak D call TRBD1 (5 bases). The TCR originated in a human donor in good health. Source material: CD4+ T cells from PBMCs, cultured in vitro. DNA of the CDR3: TGTGCCAGCAGCCGGGGTGAAGGGACCGATGGCTACACCTTC. It codes for CASSRGEGTDGYTF.